A single sample gave rise to the 14 T cell receptor beta chains below, sequenced in a study of T cell repertoires in aging, cancer and after chemotherapy. TCR beta rearrangements were amplified from peripheral blood genomic DNA. TRB rearrangements spanning V, D and J were amplified using mixed TRB-A/B primers. TCRdb analysed the multiplex PCR reads with MiXCR anew, one entry per CDR3 protein. The sample holds more than 10,000 distinct CDR3 sequences, under 30% seen once. The sample was blood. These receptors were taken from a human donor in good health.

The chain has TRBV27 and TRBJ1-1; D is perhaps TRBD1 (5 bases). CDR1 and CDR2 (germline): MNHEY, SMNVEV (reference sequence). This CDR3 contains 14 residues. V shed 5 bases and J shed 4 bases, with 14 bases lying between them. DNA of the CDR3: TGTGCCAGCAGTCCCCCCCCGGGGACCACTGAAGCTTTCTTT. This encodes CASSPPPGTTEAFF.

The chain uses TRBV4-2 and TRBJ2-7; D is unclear. V lost 0 bases and J 2 bases, leaving 14 bases between the germline ends. In germline, CDR1 is LGHNA, CDR2 YNFKEQ. The CDR3 totals 16 residues. The CDR3 region is CASSQDPRTETYEQYV. CDR3 nucleotides: TGTGCCAGCAGCCAAGATCCCCGGACGGAGACCTACGAGCAGTACGTC.

This clonotype has only a few counts. The chain joins TRBV6-5 to TRBJ2-3, with D maybe TRBD1 (5 bases). CDR3 size: 13 residues. Germline V gene data show CDR1 as MNHEY and CDR2 as SVGAGI. The V end lost 5 bases, the J end lost 6 bases, and 12 bases lay between the germline ends. DNA of the CDR3: TGTGCCAGCAGTCCCATTAACAGGGATACGCAGTATTTT. Translating gives CASSPINRDTQYF.

By share of the sample, this clonotype is medium-sized. J is TRBJ2-7 and V is TRBV12-3 or TRBV12-4; 8 bases align to TRBD1. The CDR3 covers 14 residues. The junction had 7 bases not matched to a gene; V was cut back by 6 bases and J by 3 bases. The CDR3 sequence is CASSRNDRGYEQYV. CDR3 nucleotides: TGTGCCAGCAGCCGTAACGACAGGGGCTACGAGCAGTACGTC.

About this clonotype: A read error may be the cause here, since a much bigger clone is one base away. V usage is TRBV29-1 and J usage is TRBJ2-1; possibly TRBD1 for D (6 bases). The CDR3 is made up of 14 amino acids. Looked up from germline, CDR1 is SQVTM and CDR2 is ANQGSEA. With 7 bases removed from V and 9 bases from J, the gap between germline ends came to 22 bases. The CDR3 DNA is TGCAGCGCGAAGCAGGGGACCTCGTGGAGTGAGCAGTTCTTC. This codes for CSAKQGTSWSEQFF.

This clonotype rates as medium-sized. V usage is TRBV6-5 and J usage is TRBJ2-1; D possibly corresponds to TRBD1 (6 bases). Germline loops: CDR1 MNHEY, CDR2 SVGAGI. This CDR3 has 16 residues. V was shortened by 4 bases and J by 5 bases, with 18 bases between the two germline ends. CDR3 sequence (DNA): TGTGCCAGCAGTTCCGGTTGGGGGCGATTGAACAATGAGCAGTTCTTC. Its protein is CASSSGWGRLNNEQFF.

This clonotype is medium-sized within its sample. The chain recombines TRBV6-6 with TRBJ1-6; TRBD1 might be the D (5 bases). The CDR3 contains 16 residues. Germline assignment: CDR1 MNHNY and CDR2 SVGAGI (reference sequence). The germline V and J ends were trimmed by 5 bases and 8 bases, with 19 bases remaining between them. In nucleotides, the CDR3 is TGTGCCAGCAGTCAGGGACCGAGGGGTCGGGATTCACCCCTCCACTTT. As protein: CASSQGPRGRDSPLHF.

The genes are TRBV5-1 and TRBJ2-7; a possible D gene is TRBD2 (5 bases). This CDR3 region has 13 residues. The V end was cut by 4 bases, the J end by 3 bases, with 11 bases between. CDR1 is SGHRS and CDR2 is YFSETQ in the germline V gene. The DNA of the CDR3 is TGCGCCAGCAGCCTGACGGGAATCTACGAGCAGTACTTC. Translating it yields CASSLTGIYEQYF.

This clonotype was seen a handful of times. The chain links TRBV6-2 or TRBV6-3 to TRBJ2-6, with D unclear. Per the germline V gene, CDR1 is MNHEY and CDR2 is SVGEGT. V was shortened by 7 bases and J by 0 bases, with 7 bases between the two germline ends. The length of the CDR3 is 14 residues. CDR3 in DNA: TGTGCCAGCATAAGAACCTCTGGGGCCAACGTCCTGACTTTC. Its translation: CASIRTSGANVLTF.

The rearrangement uses TRBV5-1 and TRBJ1-1; D gene uncertain. Germline CDR1 and CDR2: SGHRS and YFSETQ. The CDR3 sequence is 14 residues long. V lost 0 bases to trimming and J lost 1 base, with 7 bases between them. The CDR3 protein is CASSLGLKNTEAFF. In nucleotides, the CDR3 is TGCGCCAGCAGCTTGGGCCTCAAGAACACTGAAGCTTTCTTT.

Comment on this clonotype: It is unclear where the CDR3 begins or ends on the DNA, so no DNA is shown, and the CDR3 is as TCRdb lists it. The chain uses TRBV7-5 and TRBJ1-5; the D segment call TRBD1 is taken from the table without a DNA check. TRBV7-5 corresponds to a pseudogene. 21 amino acids form the CDR3, both terminal residues included. CDR3 sequence reads: CISVSEAWKPIGQDSNQPQHF.

This clonotype is medium-sized by share. The chain combines TRBV27 with TRBJ2-7, with D possibly being TRBD2 (5 bases). The CDR3 is 15 residues long. With 0 bases removed from V and 3 bases from J, the gap between germline ends came to 12 bases. Germline V gives CDR1 MNHEY, CDR2 SMNVEV (reference sequence). This CDR3 reads CASSLSSGSHYEQYF. The CDR3, as DNA: TGTGCCAGCAGTTTATCTTCGGGGTCCCACTACGAGCAGTACTTC.

This clonotype was observed once. This may stem from a read error, because a much larger clone lies one nucleotide away. The V and J genes are TRBV11-2 and TRBJ1-5; D ambiguous. Trimming stripped 7 bases from V and 5 bases from J, with 12 bases between. Germline V gene sequence: CDR1 SGHAT, CDR2 FQNNGV. The CDR3 covers 13 residues. In DNA form, the CDR3 reads TGTGCCAGCAAATCAAGGATCGATCAGCCCCAGCATTTT. Residues: CASKSRIDQPQHF. The whole variable domain, remainder taken from reference TRBV11-2 and TRBJ1-5, is EAGVAQSPRYKIIEKRQSVAFWCNPISGHATLYWYQQILGQGPKLLIQFQNNGVVDDSQLPKDRFSAERLKGVDSTLKIQPAKLEDSAVYLCASKSRIDQPQHFGDGTRLSIL.

J is TRBJ2-7 and V is TRBV5-1, with 12 bases aligning to TRBD1. V lost 4 bases and J lost 5; bases outside the gene matches: 7. Germline assignment: CDR1 SGHRS and CDR2 YFSETQ. This CDR3 spans 15 amino acids. The CDR3 here is CASSVGQGALHEQYF. Written as DNA, the CDR3 is TGCGCCAGCAGCGTGGGACAGGGGGCCCTACACGAGCAGTACTTC.